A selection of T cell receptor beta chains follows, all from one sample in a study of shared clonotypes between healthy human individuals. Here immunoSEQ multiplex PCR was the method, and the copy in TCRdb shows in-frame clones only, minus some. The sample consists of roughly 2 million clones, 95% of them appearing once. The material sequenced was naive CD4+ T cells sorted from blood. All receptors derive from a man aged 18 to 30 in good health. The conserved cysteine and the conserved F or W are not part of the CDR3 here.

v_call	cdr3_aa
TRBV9	ASSATGGSGNTIY
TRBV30	AWSVGRRTTQETQY
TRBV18	ASSPPGRGSYEQY
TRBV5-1	ASSLDGDSYNEQF
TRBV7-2	ASSPKGTGGPYNSPLH
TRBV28	ASSLRGGSPMGQPQH
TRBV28	ASSLMGAPWVPNTEAF
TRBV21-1	ASSKARTSGRAYTQY
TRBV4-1	ASSQEETSGEKLF
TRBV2	ASRGLAGALNTGELF
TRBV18	ASSPPSGRAVADTQY